The clone carrying this T cell receptor beta chain was observed a single time. The sample is drawn from a study of shared clonotypes between healthy human individuals. TCRdb keeps only in-frame clones here, not all; method: immunoSEQ multiplex PCR. The sample contains 490,000 or so clones, about 82% of which appear only once. CDR3 length: 17 amino acids. Germline values: CDR1 SGHTA, CDR2 FQGTGA. The J segment lost 6 bases and the V segment lost 5 bases, leaving 11 bases of the junction unmatched. The sample consisted of PBMCs. The chain links TRBV7-3 to TRBJ2-3; 13 nucleotides match TRBD2. The receptor's source is a woman between 35 and 50 years old in good health. Some clones in this sample may be carry-over from other donors' samples. CDR3 protein: CASSPTSGRTQSDTQYF. The DNA of the CDR3 is TGTGCCAGCAGCCCGACTAGCGGGAGGACACAGTCGGATACGCAGTATTTT.